The 10 T cell receptor beta chains in this list originate from one sample, sequenced in a study of Ad26.COV2.S vaccination and SARS-CoV-2 variants. Regarding treatment: over 15 received Ad26.COV2.S at low or high dose, single or two shots; roughly five received placebo; per-sample allocation not given. It was on day 63 after the first vaccine or placebo injection that samples were taken. The repertoire was sequenced with immunoSEQ multiplex PCR; TCRdb's copy has only in-frame clones and lacks some. The sample consists of some 450,000 clones, roughly 91% of them appearing once. Here the sequenced sample was peripheral blood, taken in a trial of Ad26.COV2.S vaccine versus placebo. The receptors here all came from a person between 18 and 60 years old who received the Ad26.COV2.S COVID-19 vaccine or a placebo.

CDR3 sequence reads: CASSFSVGLNTGELFF. The CDR3 coding sequence is TGCGCCAGCAGCTTTAGTGTCGGGTTGAACACCGGGGAGCTGTTTTTT. The chain is built from TRBV5-1 and TRBJ2-2; unclear D gene. The CDR3 spans 16 residues. Germline V gene data show CDR1 as SGHRS and CDR2 as YFSETQ. Trimming removed 2 bases from V and 1 base from J, with 12 bases in between.

This sequence joins TRBV7-9 and TRBJ1-4; D is unclear. The germline V gene has CDR1 SEHNR and CDR2 FQNEAQ (reference sequence). The CDR3 has 14 residues. Between the trimmed V and J ends, which lost 3 bases and 3 bases, there was a span of 8 bases. For the CDR3, the DNA is TGTGCCAGCAGCTTCCAATTACCTAATGAAAAACTGTTTTTT. This gives the protein CASSFQLPNEKLFF.

This chain links TRBV15 with TRBJ2-5; D may be TRBD1 or TRBD2 (5 bases each). Looked up from germline, CDR1 is LNHNV and CDR2 is YYDKDF (reference sequence). The V gene lost 1 base and the J gene lost 4 bases, with 13 bases spanning the gap. This CDR3 contains 15 residues. The CDR3 spells CATSRVGTVGETQYF. The CDR3 region has the DNA TGTGCCACCAGCAGAGTAGGGACGGTAGGAGAGACCCAGTACTTC.

This CDR3 reads CAISELDQRYQETQYF. The DNA of the CDR3 is TGTGCCATCAGTGAGTTAGATCAGAGGTACCAAGAGACCCAGTACTTC. This chain links TRBV10-3 with TRBJ2-5; D is undetermined. The CDR3 has 16 amino acids. V shed 1 base and J shed 0 bases, with 12 bases lying between them. Germline V gives CDR1 ENHRY, CDR2 SYGVKD.

The V call is TRBV14, the J call TRBJ2-7; maybe TRBD1 (6 bases). The CDR3 has 15 amino acids. Trimming removed 3 bases from V and 2 bases from J, with 14 bases in between. Looked up from germline, CDR1 is SGHDN and CDR2 is FVKESK. In DNA form, the CDR3 reads TGTGCCAGCAGCCAGGCGACAGGCTTCACCTACGAGCAGTACTTC. It specifies CASSQATGFTYEQYF.

V is TRBV6-6 and J is TRBJ1-1; TRBD1 aligns across 8 bases. The length of the CDR3 is 14 residues. Germline V gene data show CDR1 as MNHNY and CDR2 as SVGAGI (reference sequence). With V trimmed by 5 bases and J by 4 bases, 6 bases remained unmatched. CDR3 protein: CASSASQGGTEAFF. The CDR3 bases are TGTGCCAGCAGTGCCTCACAGGGGGGCACTGAAGCTTTCTTT.

On this clone: Other DNA sequences from this sample encode an identical CDR3 as well. The J gene is TRBJ2-3, the V gene TRBV28; 10 bases are a match to TRBD2. Germline assignment: CDR1 MDHEN and CDR2 SYDVKM. The length of the CDR3 is 15 residues. With 4 bases clipped from V and 3 bases from J, the junction kept 4 bases outside the gene matches. This CDR3 reads CASSSPAGGTDTQYF. The CDR3 DNA is TGTGCCAGCAGTTCTCCAGCGGGAGGGACAGATACGCAGTATTTT.

The chain carries TRBV23-1 and TRBJ2-2; possibly TRBD1 for D (5 bases). TRBV23-1 is known as an ORF, though its function is uncertain. This CDR3 comprises 17 residues. V shed 0 bases and J shed 0 bases, with 11 bases lying between them. DNA of the CDR3: TGCGCCAGCAGTCAATCTTCCAGGGCGACGAACACCGGGGAGCTGTTTTTT. It is translated as CASSQSSRATNTGELFF.

A note on this clone: Additional DNA sequences in this sample encode the identical CDR3. This chain connects TRBV20-1 to TRBJ1-1; D uncertain. The germline CDR1 and CDR2 sequences are DFQATT and SNEGSKA (reference sequence). This CDR3 region has 11 residues. The germline V and J ends were trimmed by 2 bases and 1 base, with 2 bases remaining between them. This CDR3 is CSARQNTEAFF. CDR3 in DNA: TGCAGTGCTAGACAGAACACTGAAGCTTTCTTT.

The J gene is TRBJ1-1, the V gene TRBV18; a weak D match, TRBD1 (5 bases). V shed 3 bases and J shed 5 bases, with 16 bases lying between them. This CDR3 is 15 amino acids long. Germline V gives CDR1 KGHSH, CDR2 LQKENI. Here the CDR3 reads CASSPRDLEITEAFF. CDR3 nucleotide sequence: TGTGCCAGCTCACCCCGGGACTTAGAGATTACTGAAGCTTTCTTT.